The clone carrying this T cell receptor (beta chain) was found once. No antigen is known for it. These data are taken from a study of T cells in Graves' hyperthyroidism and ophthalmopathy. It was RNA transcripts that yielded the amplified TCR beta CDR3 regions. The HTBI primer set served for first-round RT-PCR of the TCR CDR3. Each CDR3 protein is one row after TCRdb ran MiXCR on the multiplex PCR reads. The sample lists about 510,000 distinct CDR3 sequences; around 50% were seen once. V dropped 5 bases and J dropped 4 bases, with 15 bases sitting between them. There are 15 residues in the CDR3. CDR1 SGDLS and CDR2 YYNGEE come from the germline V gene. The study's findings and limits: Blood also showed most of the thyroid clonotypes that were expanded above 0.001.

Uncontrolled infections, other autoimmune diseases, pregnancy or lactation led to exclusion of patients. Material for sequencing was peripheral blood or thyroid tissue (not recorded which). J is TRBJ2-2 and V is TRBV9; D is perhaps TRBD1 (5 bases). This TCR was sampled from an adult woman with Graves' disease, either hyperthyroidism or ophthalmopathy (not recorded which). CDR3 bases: TGTGCCAGCAGTGAAGCCAGGGCAGGCACCGGGGAGCTGTTTTTT. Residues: CASSEARAGTGELFF. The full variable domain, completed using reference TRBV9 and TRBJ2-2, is DSGVTQTPKHLITATGQRVTLRCSPRSGDLSVYWYQQSLDQGLQFLIQYYNGEERAKGNILERFSAQQFPDLHSELNLSSLELGDSALYFCASSEARAGTGELFFGEGSRLTVL.